Below, 14 T cell receptor beta chains from the same sample are listed, as sequenced in a study of post-analysis software for immune sequencing data. General study points: Patients showed TRBV5-6, TRBV5-1 and TRBV20-1 among five TRBV segments more frequent than in controls.

For these TCRs, the target antigens are not known. The TCR beta cDNA libraries carried unique molecular identifiers. TCRdb re-analysed the PCR reads in MiXCR, keeping a single row per CDR3 protein. The sample records a few hundred thousand distinct CDR3 sequences, less than 45% being singletons. Sequences were obtained from blood. The receptors derive from a girl aged 10-17 years with multiple sclerosis.

This clonotype showed up just a few times. The DNA for the CDR3 is TGTGCCAGCAGCGCCTTTAGCGGGGGTTGGAATGAGCAGTTCTTC. Protein sequence: CASSAFSGGWNEQFF. The chain uses TRBV7-8 and TRBJ2-1; TRBD2 agrees at 9 bases. The CDR3 loop spans 15 amino acids. Germline-derived CDR1 and CDR2 are SGHVS and FQNEAQ. Trimming at V came to 5 bases and at J to 7 bases, leaving 9 bases not matched to a gene. Looking up the rest from reference TRBV7-8 and TRBJ2-1 gives the full variable domain: GAGVSQSPRYKVAKRGQDVALRCDPISGHVSLFWYQQALGQGPEFLTYFQNEAQLDKSGLPSDRFFAERPEGSVSTLKIQRTQQEDSAVYLCASSAFSGGWNEQFFGPGTRLTVL.

The rearrangement links TRBV2 to TRBJ2-3; D gene unclear. Per germline, CDR1 SNHLY and CDR2 FYNNEI. CDR3 length: 13 residues. Trimming shortened V by 6 bases and J by 10 bases, and 17 bases separated the two germline ends. The CDR3 here is CASSPSPWSAQYF. The CDR3 DNA sequence: TGTGCCAGCAGCCCGTCACCCTGGTCAGCGCAGTATTTT.

The chain recombines TRBV7-3 with TRBJ1-6, with a weak D call TRBD1 (5 bases). There are 14 residues in the CDR3. V gave up 5 bases and J gave up 10 bases, with 15 bases separating them. Germline CDR1 is SGHTA and CDR2 is FQGTGA. DNA of the CDR3: TGTGCCAGCAGCCGATTAGGGGTTGGCTCACCCCTCCACTTT. Its protein product is CASSRLGVGSPLHF.

This chain links TRBV28 with TRBJ2-7; D uncertain. The CDR3 runs 14 residues. Germline CDR1 reads MDHEN; CDR2 reads SYDVKM. V shed 5 bases and J shed 0 bases, with 11 bases lying between them. The CDR3 protein is CASSGPASSYEQYF. CDR3 nucleotides: TGTGCCAGCAGTGGCCCAGCTAGCTCCTACGAGCAGTACTTC. The full variable domain, rest sourced from reference TRBV28 and TRBJ2-7, is DVKVTQSSRYLVKRTGEKVFLECVQDMDHENMFWYRQDPGLGLRLIYFSYDVKMKEKGDIPEGYSVSREKKERFSLILESASTNQTSMYLCASSGPASSYEQYFGPGTRLTVT.

DNA of the CDR3: TGTGCCAGCAGTTTACCGATTAGCAATCAGCCCCAGCATTTT. Translating gives CASSLPISNQPQHF. The chain employs TRBV12-3 or TRBV12-4 and TRBJ1-5; D ambiguous. The V gene lost 2 bases and the J gene lost 0 bases, with 5 bases spanning the gap. The CDR3 contains 14 residues.

About this clonotype itself: The junction shows a germline mismatch at one end, possibly a read error. The V call is TRBV5-5, the J call TRBJ2-7; TRBD1 agrees at 9 bases. Germline CDR1 is SGHKS and CDR2 is YYEKEE (reference sequence). This CDR3 has 13 residues. CDR3 amino acids: CACRRQGGHEQYF. CDR3 bases: TGTGCCTGCAGGCGACAGGGGGGACACGAGCAGTACTTC. Full variable domain (rest looked up from reference TRBV5-5 and TRBJ2-7): DAGVTQSPTHLIKTRGQQVTLRCSPISGHKSVSWYQQVLGQGPQFIFQYYEKEERGRGNFPDRFSARQFPNYSSELNVNALLLGDSALYLCACRRQGGHEQYFGPGTRLTVT.

The chain joins TRBV7-2 to TRBJ2-7; D uncertain. Germline loops: CDR1 SGHTA, CDR2 FQGNSA. The V and J ends lost 2 bases and 0 bases respectively, with 11 bases between them. The CDR3 runs to 15 residues. CDR3 loop: CASSLITNPSYEQYF. The DNA of the CDR3 is TGTGCCAGCAGCTTAATCACTAATCCCTCCTACGAGCAGTACTTC.

This clonotype was detected ten times or more. This chain connects TRBV5-1 to TRBJ2-3; 9 bases fit TRBD2. The CDR3 covers 14 residues. V dropped 3 bases and J dropped 6; count of bases not matched to a gene: 5. Looked up from germline, CDR1 is SGHRS and CDR2 is YFSETQ. CDR3 nucleotides: TGCGCCAGCAGCTCTGGGACTAGCTCCGATACGCAGTATTTT. It translates to CASSSGTSSDTQYF.

The rearrangement joins TRBV7-9 to TRBJ2-1; TRBD2 agrees at 8 bases. V lost 1 base and J lost 4; bases outside the gene matches: 9. The germline V gene has CDR1 SEHNR and CDR2 FQNEAQ (reference sequence). This CDR3 region has 17 residues. DNA of the CDR3: TGTGCCAGCAGCTTAGGGGGCGCGGGAGGCCGATACAATGAGCAGTTCTTC. Encoded protein: CASSLGGAGGRYNEQFF.

This chain links TRBV11-2 with TRBJ2-7, with D hard to call. The V end was cut by 2 bases, the J end by 4 bases, with 12 bases between. Germline V gene sequence: CDR1 SGHAT, CDR2 FQNNGV. The CDR3 contains 14 residues. The CDR3 DNA is TGTGCCAGCAGCTTACGATTCCAGGCATACGAGCAGTACTTC. It yields the protein CASSLRFQAYEQYF.

The chain recombines TRBV12-3 or TRBV12-4 with TRBJ2-2, with 10 bases lining up with TRBD1. CDR3 length: 16 amino acids. Trimming at V came to 5 bases and at J to 4 bases, leaving 7 bases not matched to a gene. The CDR3 loop reads CASSARQGAGTGELFF. CDR3 coding DNA: TGTGCCAGCAGTGCTCGACAGGGGGCGGGCACCGGGGAGCTGTTTTTT.

The J gene is TRBJ1-5, the V gene TRBV28, with TRBD1 as a possible D gene (6 bases). Germline lookup yields CDR1 MDHEN and CDR2 SYDVKM. The CDR3 is 16 amino acids. V dropped 6 bases and J dropped 2 bases, with 17 bases sitting between them. DNA for the CDR3: TGTGCCAGCAGCCCTATGGACAGTTTTGGCAATCAGCCCCAGCATTTT. As protein: CASSPMDSFGNQPQHF.

The chain employs TRBV7-9 and TRBJ2-5; 11 bases align to TRBD2. Looked up from germline, CDR1 is SEHNR and CDR2 is FQNEAQ (reference sequence). This CDR3 is 16 amino acids long. The V segment lost 5 bases and the J segment 2 bases; nucleotides outside the gene matches: 7. The CDR3 spells CASSPIGTSGQETQYF. The CDR3 DNA reads as TGTGCCAGCAGCCCAATTGGGACTAGCGGTCAAGAGACCCAGTACTTC.

The sample holds a few counts of this clonotype. The CDR3 DNA reads TGTGCCAGCAGCTCCTCGATGAGCAGCACAGATACGCAGTATTTT. This codes for CASSSSMSSTDTQYF. The J gene is TRBJ2-3, the V gene TRBV7-9, with D unresolved. Trimming shortened V by 4 bases and J by 0 bases, and 11 bases separated the two germline ends. The CDR3 spans 15 residues. CDR1 and CDR2 (germline): SEHNR, FQNEAQ (reference sequence).